These T cell receptor beta chains were read from a single sample in a study of breast tumors, draining lymph nodes, adjacent tissues. TCRdb re-called the multiplex PCR reads with MiXCR, one entry per CDR3 protein. The data contain some 170,000 distinct CDR3 sequences, approximately 30% of them singletons. Sequencing input: axillary lymph node tissue. The source of these receptors is a female donor with breast cancer. Some clones in this sample may be carry-over from other donors' samples. The CDR3 runs from the conserved cysteine through the conserved F or W.

V gene	J gene	CDR3 protein
TRBV11-3	TRBJ2-3	CASSLGDTDTQYF
TRBV3-1	TRBJ1-1	CASSQVGGGTEAFF
TRBV5-1	TRBJ2-2	CASSSAGELFF
TRBV9	TRBJ2-1	CASSDGTSGRNEQFF
TRBV5-1	TRBJ2-7	CASSRYEQYF
TRBV19	TRBJ1-5	CVSARGLDRVLSNQPQHF
TRBV13	TRBJ2-2	CASSSASGRSTGELFF
TRBV25-1	TRBJ1-5	CASKAGNQPQHF
TRBV6-2/TRBV6-3	TRBJ2-7	CASSHSLGTGGNEQYF
TRBV15	TRBJ1-5	CATSRDGAGGRDQPQHF
TRBV5-6	TRBJ2-7	CASSPTGSPEQYF
TRBV24-1	TRBJ2-1	CATSDIAGGGYNEQFF
TRBV28	TRBJ2-6	CASSLVLGGGNVLTF
TRBV2	TRBJ2-5	CASRTPQIRTSGGRDQETQYF
TRBV11-2	TRBJ2-3	CASSVLAGVPDTQYF
TRBV5-6	TRBJ1-5	CASSSGPWGRQPQHF
TRBV4-2	TRBJ1-1	CASSQEGAGNTEAFF
TRBV7-3	TRBJ2-7	CASSLYPGYEQYF
TRBV11-2	TRBJ1-2	CASSFQPTRLVSGNTF
TRBV7-9	TRBJ1-5	CASSLGGVGDQPQHF
TRBV12-5	TRBJ1-3	CASGSRTGNTIYF
TRBV30	TRBJ2-3	CAWSVGTSVTDTQYF